This T cell receptor (beta chain) was profiled in a study of shared clonotypes between healthy human individuals. This clone was counted once. Other DNA sequences within the sample encode an identical CDR3. Produced via immunoSEQ multiplex PCR; TCRdb's table is partial and in-frame only. This sample yields more than 2 million clones, of which roughly 94% are seen a single time; 0.9% to 1.3% belongs to the top ten. Trimming shortened V by 3 bases and J by 4 bases, and 4 bases separated the two germline ends. The germline CDR1 and CDR2 sequences are SEHNR and FQNEAQ (reference sequence). The CDR3 is 12 amino acids. As defined, naive CD8 cells were CD45RO-negative and positively selected for CCR7, with terminally differentiated effector memory CD45RA+ cells excluded.

The sequence derives from a man between 18 and 35 years old in good health. The sequencing input was naive CD8+ T cells sorted from blood. The chain combines TRBV7-9 with TRBJ2-1; D is uncertain. CDR3 nucleotides: TGTGCCAGCAGCTTGGGATACAATGAGCAGTTCTTC. Its translation: CASSLGYNEQFF.